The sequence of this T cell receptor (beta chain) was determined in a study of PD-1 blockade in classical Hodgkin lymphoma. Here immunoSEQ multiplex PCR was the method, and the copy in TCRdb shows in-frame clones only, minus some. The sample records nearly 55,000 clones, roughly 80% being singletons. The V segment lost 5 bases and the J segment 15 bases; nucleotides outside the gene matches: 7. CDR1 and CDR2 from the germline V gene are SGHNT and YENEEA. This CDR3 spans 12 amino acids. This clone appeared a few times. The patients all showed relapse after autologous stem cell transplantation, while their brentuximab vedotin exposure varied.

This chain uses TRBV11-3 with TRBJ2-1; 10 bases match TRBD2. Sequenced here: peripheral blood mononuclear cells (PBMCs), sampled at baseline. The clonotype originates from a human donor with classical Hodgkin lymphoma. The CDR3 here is CASSRLAGRGFF. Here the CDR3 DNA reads TGTGCCAGCAGCCGACTAGCGGGCCGGGGGTTCTTC.